This T cell receptor (beta chain) was sequenced in a study of blood T cell repertoires in COVID-19. Study context: Sites across the United States, Italy and Spain contributed samples from acute and convalescent COVID-19. PBMCs, B-cell-depleted T cells, or T cells provided the cDNA or gDNA that made up the material.

Some clones are missing from TCRdb's copy, which holds only in-frame ones; the method was immunoSEQ multiplex PCR. The sample gives 250,000 to 300,000 clones, over 70% of which show up once; about 5.7% is in the top ten. The CDR3 covers 12 residues. After removal of 5 bases from V and 12 bases from J, the junction contained 6 bases not matched to a gene. Germline V lookup: CDR1 MNHEY, CDR2 SMNVEV (reference sequence). V is TRBV27 and J is TRBJ2-1; 8 bases are a match to TRBD2. Sequences were obtained from peripheral blood. This TCR derives from an elderly man with acute or convalescent COVID-19. The CDR3 DNA sequence: TGTGCCAGCAGTGGGGGACTAGGAACGCAGTTCTTC. The encoded protein is CASSGGLGTQFF.